This T cell receptor (beta chain) emerged from a study of blood T cell repertoires in COVID-19. The CDR3 extends over 16 amino acids. Trimming took 1 base from V and 3 from J; bases not matched to a gene: 7. Germline CDR1 reads LNHDA; CDR2 reads SQIVND (reference sequence). Assay used: immunoSEQ multiplex PCR; TCRdb lists only in-frame clones, some missing. Among some 67,000 clones listed, around 88% were seen once. The sample consisted of peripheral blood. This rearrangement joins TRBV19 to TRBJ2-3; TRBD2 aligns across 7 bases. The receptor was isolated from a woman of 80 years or more with acute or convalescent COVID-19. The CDR3 DNA reads TGTGCCAGTAGTATAGGGTCCGGGACTATTACAGATACGCAGTATTTT. Translating it yields CASSIGSGTITDTQYF.